Listed below are T cell receptor beta chains from one sample, sequenced in a study of control samples from healthy donors and cancer patients. Method: immunoSEQ multiplex PCR; TCRdb's copy keeps in-frame clones and lacks some. The sample includes 150,000 or so clones, about 93% of them seen just once. The sample taken for sequencing was blood. These receptors were obtained from a man aged 35 to 55 in good health. Both conserved end residues are part of each CDR3.

V gene,J gene,CDR3 protein
TRBV9,TRBJ2-7,CASSGTGSPYEQYF
TRBV27,TRBJ2-5,CASRSASRQETQYF
TRBV19,TRBJ1-4,CASSINFREKLFF
TRBV6-5,TRBJ1-5,CASSYSAGNQPQHF
TRBV5-4,TRBJ2-7,CASSLPGQGAYEQYF
TRBV18,TRBJ2-3,CASSPLAGGTTDTQYF
TRBV30,TRBJ1-5,CAWSAGDWGGGPQHF
TRBV27,TRBJ1-2,CASRGAYGYTF
TRBV6-5,TRBJ1-2,CASSYHGLDGYTF
TRBV7-9,TRBJ2-2,CASTPVGLGTGELFF
TRBV27,TRBJ2-1,CASSLSSRGGSYNEQFF
TRBV19,TRBJ1-6,CASRMLATYNSPLHF
TRBV18,TRBJ2-7,CASSPSGDEQYF
TRBV2,TRBJ2-5,CASMGMSGETQYF
TRBV9,TRBJ2-1,CASSVGTGGYNEQFF
TRBV10-3,TRBJ2-6,CAISLVGANVLTF
TRBV2,TRBJ1-2,CAWARGEDGYTF
TRBV3-1/TRBV3-2,TRBJ1-6,CASSPGQGGSPLHF
TRBV11-3,TRBJ1-1,CASSPQVRRTRMNTEAFF
TRBV9,TRBJ2-2,CASSVGGGWTGELFF
TRBV5-4,TRBJ1-6,CASSFGQGGPLSPLHF
TRBV14,TRBJ1-2,CASSQDWTPGIHGYTF
TRBV7-9,TRBJ1-2,CASSLGTAPGYTF
TRBV7-2,TRBJ1-2,CASSLPGQGIGGYTF
TRBV10-3,TRBJ2-7,CATAGGQLGYEQYF
TRBV4-2,TRBJ1-2,CASSQVGPNYGYTF
TRBV10-2,TRBJ1-5,CASRDRLGFDNQPQHF
TRBV7-2,TRBJ2-1,CASTTVLLAGGAYNEQFF
TRBV28,TRBJ2-2,CASTPGDTYTGELFF
TRBV19,TRBJ1-1,CASSRGREKAFF
TRBV5-6,TRBJ1-3,CASSLLPGSGNTIYF
TRBV24-1,TRBJ2-1,CATSDRQGRNEQFF
TRBV2,TRBJ2-7,CASTRTSGFSYEQYF
TRBV25-1,TRBJ2-7,CASSEGQGLGEQYF
TRBV24-1,TRBJ2-5,CATSDPTKDGLETQYF
TRBV18,TRBJ1-5,CASSRDRAYQPQHF
TRBV28,TRBJ1-2,CASSVPQDGYTF
TRBV15,TRBJ1-1,CATSSRGDTEAFF
TRBV25-1,TRBJ1-6,CASRSTGYNSPLHF
TRBV10-1,TRBJ2-1,CASSTGHFDEQFF
TRBV7-9,TRBJ1-4,CASSPGVDWVEKLFF
TRBV7-2,TRBJ1-5,CASGQVGQPQHF
TRBV18,TRBJ1-2,CASSPSQANYGYTF
TRBV6-1,TRBJ1-6,CASSEIGQGGPRSPLHF
TRBV4-1,TRBJ2-2,CASSRMPSNGELFF
TRBV5-4,TRBJ2-3,CASSSQGGSTDTQYF
TRBV2,TRBJ2-6,CASSVESGANVLTF
TRBV19,TRBJ1-3,CASSISGELPGNTIYF
TRBV2,TRBJ1-3,CASSGSGNTIYF
TRBV11-2,TRBJ1-5,CASSLDGQGNQPQHF
TRBV21-1,TRBJ1-3,CASTKGSKTAGNTIYF
TRBV13,TRBJ2-2,CASSPTGGPFTGELFF
TRBV6-6,TRBJ1-1,CASSPRTGEAFF